The rows below give T cell receptor beta chains drawn from one sample of a study of cytomegalovirus exposure and HLA in healthy donors. Sequencing was performed with immunoSEQ multiplex PCR; in TCRdb, only in-frame clones are kept and a portion is missing. Of 120,000 or so clones detected, 89% appear once; the ten largest clones hold approximately 1.1%. Sequences were obtained from PBMCs. Source of these receptors: a young woman in good health and CMV-seronegative. CDR3s include the opening cysteine and the closing phenylalanine or tryptophan. The D gene is left open where the match is weak. Clone size, where shown, is once, few, many, or a class for clones that have expanded.

length: 14; V: TRBV7-6; D: .; size: few; J: TRBJ1-2; CDR3: CASSPGATNYGYTF; DNA: TGTGCCAGCAGCCCCGGAGCCACTAACTATGGCTACACCTTC
length: 15; V: TRBV18; D: TRBD2; size: once; J: TRBJ2-7; CDR3: CASSSSPGGWYEQYF; DNA: TGTGCCAGCTCTTCCTCACCGGGGGGATGGTACGAGCAGTACTTC
length: 17; V: TRBV15; D: .; size: .; J: TRBJ1-6; CDR3: CATSRGPPFSYNSPLHF; DNA: TGTGCCACCAGCAGAGGGCCGCCCTTCTCCTATAATTCACCCCTCCACTTT
length: 14; V: TRBV6-1; D: .; size: .; J: TRBJ1-2; CDR3: CASSEATANYGYTF; DNA: TGTGCCAGCAGTGAAGCTACGGCTAACTATGGCTACACCTTC
length: 14; V: TRBV6-5; D: .; size: .; J: TRBJ2-5; CDR3: CASSYQASPETQYF; DNA: TGTGCCAGCAGTTATCAGGCATCTCCCGAGACCCAGTACTTC
length: 13; V: TRBV27; D: .; size: .; J: TRBJ2-5; CDR3: CASIVLVGETQYF; DNA: TGTGCCAGCATAGTATTGGTTGGAGAGACCCAGTACTTC
length: 15; V: TRBV6-5; D: TRBD1; size: .; J: TRBJ1-1; CDR3: CASSYDGTGPNWAFF; DNA: TGTGCCAGCAGTTATGACGGGACAGGCCCGAATTGGGCTTTCTTT
length: 13; V: TRBV9; D: .; size: .; J: TRBJ2-1; CDR3: CASGSATYNEQFF; DNA: TGTGCCAGCGGGAGTGCGACCTACAATGAGCAGTTCTTC
length: 15; V: TRBV28; D: .; size: .; J: TRBJ2-5; CDR3: CASSLRTREMETQYF; DNA: TGTGCCAGCAGTCTCCGGACCCGGGAAATGGAGACCCAGTACTTC
length: 13; V: TRBV7-8; D: .; size: .; J: TRBJ2-1; CDR3: CASSLFSGNEQFF; DNA: TGTGCCAGCAGCTTATTTAGCGGCAATGAGCAGTTCTTC
length: 15; V: TRBV9; D: .; size: .; J: TRBJ2-3; CDR3: CASSLADRELYTQYF; DNA: TGTGCCAGCAGCCTAGCGGACAGGGAACTCTATACGCAGTATTTT
length: 14; V: TRBV5-4; D: TRBD1; size: .; J: TRBJ1-2; CDR3: CASSSRQGGYGYTF; DNA: TGTGCCAGCAGCTCAAGACAGGGTGGCTATGGCTACACCTTC
length: 14; V: TRBV14; D: .; size: few; J: TRBJ2-7; CDR3: CASSHTGGIGEQYF; DNA: TGTGCCAGCAGCCACACCGGAGGGATCGGCGAGCAGTACTTC
length: 12; V: TRBV7-9; D: .; size: .; J: TRBJ1-4; CDR3: CASSLRGEKLFF; DNA: TGTGCCAGCAGCTTAAGGGGTGAAAAACTGTTTTTT
length: 18; V: TRBV6-1; D: TRBD2; size: .; J: TRBJ2-3; CDR3: CASSESLGGMTSTDTQYF; DNA: TGTGCCAGCAGTGAATCCTTGGGGGGGATGACTAGCACAGATACGCAGTATTTT
length: 13; V: TRBV5-8; D: .; size: .; J: TRBJ2-1; CDR3: CASSSRGGVEQFF; DNA: TGTGCCAGCAGCTCACGAGGGGGTGTTGAGCAGTTCTTC